This T cell receptor beta chain was obtained from a study of cytomegalovirus exposure and HLA in healthy donors. Overall study: From donors who were HLA-typed, an early data release held 65 million to 85 million unique TCRs. General study results and limits: More clonal expansion characterized HLA-associated TCR beta chains than equally common others in a later analysis. Reportedly, HLA-A and HLA-B alleles of most subjects were accurately predicted from TCR beta. Sequencing depth roughly uniform across donors was assumed in presence/absence analyses.

Germline V gene lookup returns CDR1 SNHLY and CDR2 FYNNEI. This CDR3 comprises 13 residues. V was pared by 6 bases and J by 2 bases, with 9 bases between. A multiplex PCR was run with 60 Vbeta primers and 13 Jbeta primers. Assay used: immunoSEQ multiplex PCR; TCRdb lists only in-frame clones, some missing. The sample gives around 130,000 clones, roughly 82% of which show up once; almost 3% is in the top ten. This clone has more than one count but fewer than ten. Its antigen is unknown. Input material: PBMCs. This receptor was taken from a woman aged 18-29 years in good health and CMV-seropositive. The genes are TRBV2 and TRBJ2-3; no clear D gene. CDR3 DNA: TGTGCCAGCAGGGGCCTGGCCACAGATACGCAGTATTTT. The encoded protein is CASRGLATDTQYF.